This is a list of T cell receptor beta chains from one sample in a study of CD8 T cells in ankylosing spondylitis. A single record per CDR3 protein comes from TCRdb applying MiXCR to the 5' RACE reads. The sample has about 340,000 distinct CDR3 sequences; 20% are singletons. The sample consisted of blood, either unsorted or a sorted T cell fraction (not recorded which). Every receptor here comes from a male donor with ankylosing spondylitis or in good health (not recorded which). Both conserved end residues are trimmed from each CDR3. The order of the fields is V gene, CDR3 protein.

v_call: TRBV7-6
cdr3_aa: ASSPQGLASYEQY

v_call: TRBV4-1
cdr3_aa: ASSQVPGENQPQH

v_call: TRBV10-1
cdr3_aa: ASSERSFSTDTQY

v_call: TRBV4-1
cdr3_aa: ASSQVVGGYSDTQY

v_call: TRBV2
cdr3_aa: ASSEGGTSGGAYNEQF

v_call: TRBV4-2
cdr3_aa: ASSPTGTGGAEWMDASTGELF

v_call: TRBV6-1
cdr3_aa: ASSLIAGGHGDTQY

v_call: TRBV3-1
cdr3_aa: ASSPPEGPGELF

v_call: TRBV11-2
cdr3_aa: ASSPDLNGANYGYT

v_call: TRBV12-1
cdr3_aa: ASSTPLAGGPYEQF

v_call: TRBV7-9
cdr3_aa: ASSPLRRAAEWY

v_call: TRBV5-1
cdr3_aa: ASSLLYSTNNEQF

v_call: TRBV29-1
cdr3_aa: SGQGLGYGYT

v_call: TRBV19
cdr3_aa: ASMGGTGELF

v_call: TRBV12-3/TRBV12-4
cdr3_aa: ASSPLRSIVLYEQY

v_call: TRBV29-1
cdr3_aa: SVVLMETQY

v_call: TRBV7-9
cdr3_aa: ASSFPKANGANVLT

v_call: TRBV12-3/TRBV12-4
cdr3_aa: ATMGDSRLGGQY

v_call: TRBV29-1
cdr3_aa: SGSRDRGYEQY

v_call: TRBV5-6
cdr3_aa: ASSPGGLAGNEQF

v_call: TRBV10-3
cdr3_aa: AISEASHQPQH

v_call: TRBV4-1
cdr3_aa: ASSQGQGAGGTQY

v_call: TRBV11-2
cdr3_aa: ASSLEGALAGNTDTQY

v_call: TRBV4-1
cdr3_aa: ASSQDRATGQGTYEQY

v_call: TRBV29-1
cdr3_aa: SALQGALNIQY

v_call: TRBV12-3/TRBV12-4
cdr3_aa: AAGDSNQPQH

v_call: TRBV12-3/TRBV12-4
cdr3_aa: ASSRTGTYEQY

v_call: TRBV7-9
cdr3_aa: ASSLATVPAEQY

v_call: TRBV11-2
cdr3_aa: ASSRGEPYTQY

v_call: TRBV5-6
cdr3_aa: ASSPGVSLKETQY

v_call: TRBV12-3/TRBV12-4
cdr3_aa: ASSISGVNTGELF

v_call: TRBV10-3
cdr3_aa: ATGTGVSETQY

v_call: TRBV4-1
cdr3_aa: ASSQEPTGSETQY

v_call: TRBV6-1
cdr3_aa: ASSAGTGYEEQY

v_call: TRBV18
cdr3_aa: ASSPGRQHISYNEQF

v_call: TRBV20-1
cdr3_aa: SARAGLAGASYEQY

v_call: TRBV2
cdr3_aa: ASSDRLAQETQY

v_call: TRBV18
cdr3_aa: ASSPLDRGPVRNTGELF

v_call: TRBV12-3/TRBV12-4
cdr3_aa: ASSPGAGGPYNEQF

v_call: TRBV28
cdr3_aa: ASRHPRDREADTQY

v_call: TRBV18
cdr3_aa: ASSPLAKSDEQF

v_call: TRBV25-1
cdr3_aa: ASSPTGDGYGYT

v_call: TRBV12-3/TRBV12-4
cdr3_aa: ASRLGLTTEAF

v_call: TRBV12-3/TRBV12-4
cdr3_aa: ASSNMADTQY

v_call: TRBV15
cdr3_aa: ATSSDPRHTDTQY

v_call: TRBV29-1
cdr3_aa: SVEDGTGGYGYT

v_call: TRBV29-1
cdr3_aa: SVEGVTEAF

v_call: TRBV19
cdr3_aa: ASSEQASVTEAF

v_call: TRBV7-9
cdr3_aa: ASTLFGGGAGYEQF

v_call: TRBV7-2
cdr3_aa: ASSPISGGNEQF

v_call: TRBV24-1
cdr3_aa: ATSAAGGNTEAF

v_call: TRBV7-3
cdr3_aa: ASSLTWTGGTDTQY

v_call: TRBV29-1
cdr3_aa: SVEKPGLAGELF

v_call: TRBV28
cdr3_aa: ASAYREDTQY

v_call: TRBV11-2
cdr3_aa: ASSLEGPADYEQY

v_call: TRBV2
cdr3_aa: ASSDGTKEY

v_call: TRBV12-3/TRBV12-4
cdr3_aa: ASSFTSEQF

v_call: TRBV12-3/TRBV12-4
cdr3_aa: ASSPLSHTDTQY

v_call: TRBV18
cdr3_aa: ASSPADRETNGYT